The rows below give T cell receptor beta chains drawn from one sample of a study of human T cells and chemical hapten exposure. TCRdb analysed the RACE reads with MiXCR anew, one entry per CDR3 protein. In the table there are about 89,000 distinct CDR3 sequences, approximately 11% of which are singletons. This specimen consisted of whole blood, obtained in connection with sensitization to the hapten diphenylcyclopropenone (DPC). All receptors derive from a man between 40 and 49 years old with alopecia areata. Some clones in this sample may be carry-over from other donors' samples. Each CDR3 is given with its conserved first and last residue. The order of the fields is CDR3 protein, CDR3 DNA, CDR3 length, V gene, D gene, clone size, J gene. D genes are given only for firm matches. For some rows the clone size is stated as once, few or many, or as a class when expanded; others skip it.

CASSLSTGSTGALHF TGTGCCAGCAGTTTATCAACGGGTTCTACGGGGGCCCTCCACTTT 15 TRBV27 NA NA TRBJ1-6
CASSFRKPGTGGGDTQYF TGTGCCAGCAGCTTCCGAAAACCCGGGACAGGGGGGGGAGATACGCAGTATTTT 18 TRBV7-9 TRBD1 few TRBJ2-3
CASSFYSPGVRAYEQYF TGTGCCAGCAGTTTCTACTCCCCGGGAGTCAGGGCCTACGAGCAGTACTTC 17 TRBV28 NA NA TRBJ2-7
CASSQVLSGRVANEQFF TGTGCCAGCAGCCAAGTTCTTAGCGGGAGGGTGGCCAATGAGCAGTTCTTC 17 TRBV14 TRBD2 few TRBJ2-1
CASSLADSGPSTDTQYF TGTGCCAGCAGCTTAGCAGATAGCGGGCCCAGCACAGATACGCAGTATTTT 17 TRBV7-9 TRBD2 NA TRBJ2-3
CASSPSGGTIYF TGTGCCAGCAGCCCGTCTGGAGGCACCATATATTTT 12 TRBV7-3 NA many TRBJ1-3
CASSSRLAGASQYF TGTGCCAGCAGCTCCAGACTAGCGGGAGCGAGTCAGTACTTC 14 TRBV27 TRBD2 NA TRBJ2-7
CASSLAPGTANTEAFF TGTGCCAGCAGCTTAGCCCCCGGGACAGCTAACACTGAAGCTTTCTTT 16 TRBV7-9 TRBD1 NA TRBJ1-1
CASKSGTGGYQPQHF TGTGCCAGCAAGTCCGGGACAGGGGGTTATCAGCCCCAGCATTTT 15 TRBV2 TRBD1 many TRBJ1-5
CASSSGSGGNTIYF TGTGCCAGCAGTTCGGGTTCTGGGGGAAACACCATATATTTT 14 TRBV7-2 NA few TRBJ1-3
CASSIASGLVETQYF TGTGCCAGTAGTATCGCTTCAGGACTAGTCGAGACCCAGTACTTC 15 TRBV19 TRBD2 few TRBJ2-5
CSGLDTGGAETQYF TGCAGCGGGTTGGATACAGGGGGCGCGGAGACCCAGTACTTC 14 TRBV29-1 TRBD1 many TRBJ2-5
CASSLEWETGELFF TGCGCCAGCAGCTTGGAATGGGAGACCGGGGAGCTGTTTTTT 14 TRBV5-1 NA NA TRBJ2-2
CASSLWRLAGGEGEETDTQYF TGTGCCAGCAGTTTATGGCGACTAGCGGGAGGTGAGGGTGAGGAAACAGATACGCAGTATTTT 21 TRBV28 TRBD2 few TRBJ2-3
CASSQGGDSFATNEKLFF TGTGCCAGCAGCCAAGGGGGGGACAGTTTTGCAACTAATGAAAAACTGTTTTTT 18 TRBV4-2 TRBD1 few TRBJ1-4
CASRSGQGGYQPQHF TGTGCCAGCAGAAGCGGACAGGGAGGTTATCAGCCCCAGCATTTT 15 TRBV28 TRBD1 few TRBJ1-5
CASSPDWDSARETQYF TGTGCCAGCAGCCCCGATTGGGACAGTGCTCGGGAGACCCAGTACTTC 16 TRBV7-2 TRBD1 NA TRBJ2-5
CSARPPPGGPSYEQYF TGCAGTGCTAGACCCCCCCCGGGCGGACCCTCCTACGAGCAGTACTTC 16 TRBV20-1 NA few TRBJ2-7
CASSHPGAGSSYNEQFF TGTGCCAGCAGTCATCCAGGGGCAGGGAGCTCCTACAATGAGCAGTTCTTC 17 TRBV6-2/TRBV6-3 NA many TRBJ2-1
CASSLVELGTDTQYF TGTGCCAGCAGCTTAGTGGAGTTGGGCACAGATACGCAGTATTTT 15 TRBV7-6 NA NA TRBJ2-3
CASSEMGQGIYEQYF TGTGCCAGCAGTGAAATGGGACAGGGTATATACGAGCAGTACTTC 15 TRBV6-1 TRBD1 few TRBJ2-7
CASNQRGDQAYNEQFF TGCGCCAGCAACCAAAGGGGGGACCAGGCCTACAATGAGCAGTTCTTC 16 TRBV5-1 NA few TRBJ2-1
CASSYSLAVAGVKNEQFF TGTGCCAGCAGTTACTCCCTCGCTGTAGCGGGAGTGAAGAATGAGCAGTTCTTC 18 TRBV6-5 TRBD2 NA TRBJ2-1
CASSSGGPDNNEQFF TGTGCCAGCAGCTCCGGGGGGCCAGACAACAATGAGCAGTTCTTC 15 TRBV27 NA few TRBJ2-1
CASSSRTTTNEKLFF TGTGCCAGCAGTTCCCGGACCACAACTAATGAAAAACTGTTTTTT 15 TRBV6-2/TRBV6-3 NA NA TRBJ1-4
CASSPKASRGHGYTF TGTGCCAGCAGCCCCAAGGCGTCCAGGGGGCATGGCTACACCTTC 15 TRBV7-2 TRBD1 NA TRBJ1-2
CASRLTGGGNQPQHF TGTGCCAGCAGGCTTACAGGGGGAGGGAATCAGCCCCAGCATTTT 15 TRBV6-2/TRBV6-3 TRBD1 NA TRBJ1-5
CASFALAGGPADSTDTQYF TGTGCCAGCTTCGCACTAGCGGGAGGGCCCGCGGATAGCACAGATACGCAGTATTTT 19 TRBV6-4 TRBD2 few TRBJ2-3
CATAEEGNQPQHF TGTGCCACTGCGGAGGAGGGGAATCAGCCCCAGCATTTT 13 TRBV18 NA NA TRBJ1-5
CASSLKWGSNQPQHF TGTGCCAGCAGCTTAAAATGGGGGTCCAATCAGCCCCAGCATTTT 15 TRBV7-2 NA many TRBJ1-5
CASTPSGQETQYF TGTGCCAGCACCCCCTCTGGGCAAGAGACCCAGTACTTC 13 TRBV27 NA NA TRBJ2-5
CASRSGPIGLQETQYF TGTGCCAGCAGATCCGGACCGATCGGACTCCAAGAGACCCAGTACTTC 16 TRBV7-6 NA few TRBJ2-5
CASSLVGTGALQETQYF TGTGCCAGCAGCTTAGTCGGGACAGGGGCCCTCCAAGAGACCCAGTACTTC 17 TRBV7-2 TRBD1 NA TRBJ2-5
CASSLNSGQGEAFF TGTGCCAGCAGTTTAAACTCCGGACAGGGTGAAGCTTTCTTT 14 TRBV12-3/TRBV12-4 TRBD1 NA TRBJ1-1
CSVEDWGGTEAFF TGCAGCGTTGAAGATTGGGGCGGCACTGAAGCTTTCTTT 13 TRBV29-1 NA NA TRBJ1-1
CASSQLGRSTDTQYF TGCGCCAGCAGCCAACTGGGACGGAGCACAGATACGCAGTATTTT 15 TRBV4-3 NA few TRBJ2-3
CASSDPAQGAPGYTF TGTGCCAGCAGTGATCCCGCACAGGGGGCGCCTGGCTACACCTTC 15 TRBV25-1 TRBD1 few TRBJ1-2
CASNNIPAGAGSEQFF TGTGCCAGCAATAACATACCCGCGGGAGCAGGGAGTGAGCAGTTCTTC 16 TRBV7-9 TRBD2 NA TRBJ2-1
CAWSFRGRGTEAFF TGTGCCTGGAGTTTCAGGGGTCGAGGCACTGAAGCTTTCTTT 14 TRBV30 NA few TRBJ1-1